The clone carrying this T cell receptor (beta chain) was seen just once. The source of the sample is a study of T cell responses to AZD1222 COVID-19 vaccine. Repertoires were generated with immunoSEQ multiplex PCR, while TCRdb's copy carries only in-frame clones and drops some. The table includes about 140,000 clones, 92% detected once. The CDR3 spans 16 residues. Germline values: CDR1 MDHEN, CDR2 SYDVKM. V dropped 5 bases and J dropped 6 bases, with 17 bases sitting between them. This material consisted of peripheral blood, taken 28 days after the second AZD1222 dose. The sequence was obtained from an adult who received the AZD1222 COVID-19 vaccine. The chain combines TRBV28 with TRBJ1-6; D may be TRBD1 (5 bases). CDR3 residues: CASSRPGEGFNSPLHF. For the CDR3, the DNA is TGTGCCAGCAGTAGACCGGGGGAGGGTTTTAATTCACCCCTCCACTTT.